Given below is one T cell receptor (beta chain) in context. This clone was counted a single time. Which antigen it targets is not known. The input lacks base qualities; no much larger clone sits a single base away. The sample belongs to a study of T cells in tuberculosis (dated 2018 in TCRdb). About the investigation overall: In the study, CD1B tetramers and high-throughput TCR immunosequencing were combined to characterize T cells specific for the mycobacterial lipid antigen glucose monomycolate (GMM). A South African clinical cohort compared IGRA-negative adolescents, IGRA-positive adolescents with latent tuberculosis and adults with active tuberculosis, ten per group. Active tuberculosis patient PBMC were archived before or within 7 days of starting standard anti-tuberculosis treatment.

The germline V gene (reference sequence) specifies SGHAT as CDR1 and FQDESV as CDR2. From the cysteine up to the phenylalanine, the CDR3 has a length of 15 residues. The sequence is cut down to CDR3 DNA, 45 bases in frame from base 1. V lost 1 base and J lost 2 bases; the stretch between them is 11 bases long. TCR libraries were generated with the immunoSEQ multiplex PCR assay, using TCR-beta and/or TCR-alpha/delta assays for each sample. The amplified TCR libraries were sequenced using the Illumina high-throughput platform. The original pipeline was this. Clustering and dimensionality reduction relied on pairwise TCRdist distances among GMM-specific receptors from T cells that were either sorted ex vivo or expanded in vitro. Each clinical repertoire was assigned a mean NN-distance score, defined as the average TCRdist to the nearest 10% of tetramer-positive reference sequences. GEM TCR motif frequency was calculated as the fraction of unique TCRs that matched known GEM sequences by V/J usage and CDR3 length. Active tuberculosis was classified by linear discriminant analysis with leave-one-out cross-validation, implemented in scikit-learn. The source is immuneACCESS, and TCRdb retained only in-frame sequences with V and J called. Part of the clones is not carried over; for the studies checked, unresolved V genes explain less than half of this, and the remainder is unexplained. That table is the source of V, J and clone size, and D and trimming were worked out from the DNA. The table for this sample lists about 33,000 clones; 70% to 90% of them were counted only once. Of the sample, 5.4% falls within the top ten clones.

Per the publication, the time point label means: new active TB diagnosis, blood taken before or within 7 days of starting treatment. The patients with active tuberculosis were newly diagnosed, HIV-seronegative South African adults aged 18 years or older. Confirmation of active tuberculosis was based on positive sputum smear microscopy and/or a positive M. tuberculosis culture. Unsorted cryopreserved PBMC were immunosequenced, covering on average approximately 100,000 T cells per clinical donor. Study-wide conclusions, independent of this receptor: Clinical samples were chosen by availability of cryopreserved specimens, and active tuberculosis cases were adults while controls were adolescents. Compared with IGRA-negative controls, TCR-alpha repertoires from active tuberculosis had smaller mean NN-distances to GMM-specific TCRs, which suggests that these TCRs underwent clonal expansion. An accuracy of 80% to 90% (AUROC 0.85 to 0.95) was reached by a classifier using the diverse GMM-specific repertoire, compared with 70% accuracy when GEM motif frequencies were used. The smaller NN-distances were partly driven by shorter CDR3-alpha lengths in active tuberculosis patients, and the difference for TCR-beta did not reach statistical significance.

The clonotype comes from an adult with tuberculosis. The chain joins TRBV11-1 to TRBJ2-5; the D segment could be TRBD2, given 5 matching bases. The sample here was PBMCs, taken at tuberculosis diagnosis. The encoded CDR3 is CASSLVSRLQETQYF. DNA sequence: TGTGCCAGCAGCTTAGTTTCGAGACTACAAGAGACCCAGTACTTC. Reference TRBV11-1 and TRBJ2-5 proteins supply the regions before and after the CDR3; the full variable domain is: EAEVAQSPRYKITEKSQAVAFWCDPISGHATLYWYRQILGQGPELLVQFQDESVVDDSQLPKDRFSAERLKGVDSTLKIQPAELGDSAMYLCASSLVSRLQETQYFGPGTRLLVL.